Given below is one T cell receptor beta chain in context. In the authors' methods: Scientists estimated how many nucleated cells there were by amplifying reference gene primers. The protocol was immunoSEQ multiplex PCR, while the TCRdb copy is restricted to in-frame clones and leaves out a portion. D and trimming were read from the DNA, whereas the V and J calls and clone size are those reported in that table. Of 200,000 to 300,000 clones listed, approximately 80% are singletons. The data were taken from a study of blood T cell repertoires in COVID-19. Turning to the study itself: Whether acute or convalescent, the COVID-19 samples came from the United States, Italy and Spain. Nucleic acid was either cDNA or gDNA, and it came from T cells, B-cell-depleted T cells, or PBMCs.

V was pared by 7 bases and J by 5 bases, with 13 bases between. CDR1 and CDR2 from the germline V gene are LNHDA and SQIVND (reference sequence). This CDR3 has 13 residues. The TCR was taken from a man aged 40-55 years who had recovered from COVID-19. V and J are TRBV19 and TRBJ2-3, with D perhaps matching TRBD1 (7 bases). The sample taken for sequencing was peripheral blood. The DNA for the CDR3 is TGTGCCAGTAACCAGGGGGGCGGAGATACGCAGTATTTT. Translating gives CASNQGGGDTQYF.